The entry that follows covers one TCR beta chain sequence. Its antigen remains unidentified. V was shortened by 0 bases and J by 7 bases, with 15 bases between the two germline ends. In germline, CDR1 is SGHNT, CDR2 YYREEE (reference sequence). This CDR3 is 15 amino acids long. The sample is drawn from a study of T cells after yellow fever vaccination. Findings of the study overall: Post-booster repertoires again held most primary-vaccination clones (about 96% CD4, 80% to 90% CD8).

One entry per CDR3 protein, called by TCRdb with MiXCR from the 5' RACE reads. The sample yields 200,000 to 300,000 distinct CDR3 sequences, about 7% seen once. This sequence was found in a young man who received the YFV17D yellow fever vaccine. Source: CD4+ T cells sorted from PBMCs, taken 15 days after the yellow fever booster vaccination. The chain employs TRBV5-4 and TRBJ2-3; tentatively, D is TRBD2 (5 bases). The CDR3 DNA is TGTGCCAGCAGCTTGGAATGGGAGCCTCGACATACGCAGTATTTT. This gives the protein CASSLEWEPRHTQYF.